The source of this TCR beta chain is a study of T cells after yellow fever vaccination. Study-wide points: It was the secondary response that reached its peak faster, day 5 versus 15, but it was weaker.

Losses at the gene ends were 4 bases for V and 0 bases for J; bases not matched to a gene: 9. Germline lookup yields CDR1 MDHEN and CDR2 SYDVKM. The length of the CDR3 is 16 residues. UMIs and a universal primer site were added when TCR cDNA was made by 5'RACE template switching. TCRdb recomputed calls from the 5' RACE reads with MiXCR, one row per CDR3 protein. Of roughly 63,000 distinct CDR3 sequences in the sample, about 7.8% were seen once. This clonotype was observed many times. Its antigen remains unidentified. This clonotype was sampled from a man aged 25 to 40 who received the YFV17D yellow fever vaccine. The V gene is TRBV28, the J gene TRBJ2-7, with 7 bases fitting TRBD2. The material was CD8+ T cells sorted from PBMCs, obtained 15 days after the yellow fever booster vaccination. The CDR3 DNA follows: TGTGCCAGCAGTTATTCGGGACTACTGAGCTCCTACGAGCAGTACTTC. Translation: CASSYSGLLSSYEQYF.